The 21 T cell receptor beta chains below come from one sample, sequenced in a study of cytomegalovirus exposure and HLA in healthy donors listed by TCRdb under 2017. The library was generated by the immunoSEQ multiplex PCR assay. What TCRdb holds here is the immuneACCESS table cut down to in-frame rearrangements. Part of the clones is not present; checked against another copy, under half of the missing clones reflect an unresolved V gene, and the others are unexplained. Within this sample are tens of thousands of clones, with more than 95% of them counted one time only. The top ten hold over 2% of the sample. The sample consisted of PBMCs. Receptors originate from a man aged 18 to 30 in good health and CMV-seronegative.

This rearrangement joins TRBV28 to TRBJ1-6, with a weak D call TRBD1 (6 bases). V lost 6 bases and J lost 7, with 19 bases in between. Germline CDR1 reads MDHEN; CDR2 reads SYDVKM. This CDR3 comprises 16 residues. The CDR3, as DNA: TGTGCCAGCAGCCTAGGGGTGGGGGCAGAGAATTCACCCCTCCACTTT. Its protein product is CASSLGVGAENSPLHF.

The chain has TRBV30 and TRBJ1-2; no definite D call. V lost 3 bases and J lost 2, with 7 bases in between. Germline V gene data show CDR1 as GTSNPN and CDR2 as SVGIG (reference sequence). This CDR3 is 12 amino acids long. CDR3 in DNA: TGTGCCTGGAGCCGGGGAAACTATGGCTACACCTTC. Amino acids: CAWSRGNYGYTF.

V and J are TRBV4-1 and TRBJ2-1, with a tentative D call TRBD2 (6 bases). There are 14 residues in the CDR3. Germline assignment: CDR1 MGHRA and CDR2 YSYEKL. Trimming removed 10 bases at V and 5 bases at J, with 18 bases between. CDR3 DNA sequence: TGCGCCACTAGGATCGGAGCGGGTAACAATGAGCAGTTCTTC. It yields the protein CATRIGAGNNEQFF.

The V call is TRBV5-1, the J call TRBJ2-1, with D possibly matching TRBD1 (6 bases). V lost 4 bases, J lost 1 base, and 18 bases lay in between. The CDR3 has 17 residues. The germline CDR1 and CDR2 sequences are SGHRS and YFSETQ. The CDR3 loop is CASSILQGLSSYNEQFF. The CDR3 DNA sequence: TGCGCCAGCAGCATCCTACAGGGATTGAGTTCCTACAATGAGCAGTTCTTC.

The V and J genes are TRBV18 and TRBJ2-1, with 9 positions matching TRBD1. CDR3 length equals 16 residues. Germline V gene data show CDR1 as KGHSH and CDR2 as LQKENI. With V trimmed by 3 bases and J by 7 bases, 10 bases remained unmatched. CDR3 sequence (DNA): TGTGCCAGCTCACCTAATTTCGGACAGGGGATGAATGAGCAGTTCTTC. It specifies CASSPNFGQGMNEQFF.

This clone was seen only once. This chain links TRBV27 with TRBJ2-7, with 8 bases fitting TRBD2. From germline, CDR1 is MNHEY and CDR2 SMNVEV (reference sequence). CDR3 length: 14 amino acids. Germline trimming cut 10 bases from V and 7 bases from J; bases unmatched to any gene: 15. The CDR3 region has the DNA TGTGCCACCTCATTGGAAGCGGGAGTAGAAGAGCAGTACTTC. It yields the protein CATSLEAGVEEQYF.

The CDR3 DNA follows: TGTGCCTGGAGTGCCTTTTGGGAGGATACGCAGTATTTT. It is translated as CAWSAFWEDTQYF. The chain couples TRBV30 to TRBJ2-3, with D possibly matching TRBD2 (5 bases). This CDR3 is built from 13 residues. Looked up from germline, CDR1 is GTSNPN and CDR2 is SVGIG (reference sequence). V was pared by 1 base and J by 6 bases, with 11 bases between.

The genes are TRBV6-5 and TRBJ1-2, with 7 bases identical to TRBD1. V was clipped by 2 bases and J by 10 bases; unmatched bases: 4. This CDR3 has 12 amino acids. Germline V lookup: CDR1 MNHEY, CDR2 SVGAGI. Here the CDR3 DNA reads TGTGCCAGCAGTTACCCCGACAGGGTCTACACCTTC. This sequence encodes CASSYPDRVYTF.

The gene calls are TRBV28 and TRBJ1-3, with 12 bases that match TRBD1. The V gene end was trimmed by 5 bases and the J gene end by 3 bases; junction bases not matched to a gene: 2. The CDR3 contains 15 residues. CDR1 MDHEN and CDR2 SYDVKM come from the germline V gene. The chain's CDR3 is CASSRDRGHGNTIYF. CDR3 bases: TGTGCCAGCAGTCGGGACAGGGGGCATGGAAACACCATATATTTT.

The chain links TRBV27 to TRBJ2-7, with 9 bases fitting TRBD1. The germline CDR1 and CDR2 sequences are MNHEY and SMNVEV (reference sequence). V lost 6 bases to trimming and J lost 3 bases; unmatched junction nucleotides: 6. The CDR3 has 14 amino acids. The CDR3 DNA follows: TGTGCCAGCAGCCAGCCGGGACAGGGCTACGAGCAGTACTTC. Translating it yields CASSQPGQGYEQYF.

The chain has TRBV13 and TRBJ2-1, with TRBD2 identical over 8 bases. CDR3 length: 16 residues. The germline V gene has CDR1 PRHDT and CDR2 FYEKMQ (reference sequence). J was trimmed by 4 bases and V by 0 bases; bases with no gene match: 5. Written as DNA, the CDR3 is TGTGCCAGCAGCTTAGGATGGGCTAGCGGGTACAATGAGCAGTTCTTC. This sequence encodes CASSLGWASGYNEQFF.

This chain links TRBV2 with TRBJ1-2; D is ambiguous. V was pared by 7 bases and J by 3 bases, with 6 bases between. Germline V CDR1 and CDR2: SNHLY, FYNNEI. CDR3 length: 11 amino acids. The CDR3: CASTQDYGYTF. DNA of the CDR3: TGTGCCAGCACCCAGGACTATGGCTACACCTTC.

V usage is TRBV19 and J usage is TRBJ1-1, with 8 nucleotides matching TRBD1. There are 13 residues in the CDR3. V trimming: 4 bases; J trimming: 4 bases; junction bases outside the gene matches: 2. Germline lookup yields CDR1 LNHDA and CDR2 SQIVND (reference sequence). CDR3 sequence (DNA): TGTGCCAGTAGTACTGGACAGGGCACTGAAGCTTTCTTT. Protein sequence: CASSTGQGTEAFF.

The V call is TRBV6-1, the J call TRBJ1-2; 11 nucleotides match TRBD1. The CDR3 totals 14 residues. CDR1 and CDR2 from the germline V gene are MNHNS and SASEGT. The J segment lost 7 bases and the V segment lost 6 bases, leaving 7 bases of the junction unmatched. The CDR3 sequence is CASRQDRGQRGYTF. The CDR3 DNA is TGTGCCAGCAGACAGGACAGGGGGCAGCGTGGCTACACCTTC.

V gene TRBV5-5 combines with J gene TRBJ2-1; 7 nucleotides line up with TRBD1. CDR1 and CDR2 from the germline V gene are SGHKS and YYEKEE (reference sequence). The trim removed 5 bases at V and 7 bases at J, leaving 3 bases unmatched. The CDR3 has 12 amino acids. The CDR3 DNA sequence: TGTGCCAGCAGACAGGGGTGGAATGAGCAGTTCTTC. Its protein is CASRQGWNEQFF. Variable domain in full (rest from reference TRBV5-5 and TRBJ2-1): DAGVTQSPTHLIKTRGQQVTLRCSPISGHKSVSWYQQVLGQGPQFIFQYYEKEERGRGNFPDRFSARQFPNYSSELNVNALLLGDSALYLCASRQGWNEQFFGPGTRLTVL.

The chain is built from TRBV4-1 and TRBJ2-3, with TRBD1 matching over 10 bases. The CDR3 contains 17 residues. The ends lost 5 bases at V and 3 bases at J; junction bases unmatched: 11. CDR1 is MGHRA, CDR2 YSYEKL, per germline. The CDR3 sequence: CASSARDRGELTDTQYF. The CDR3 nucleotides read TGCGCCAGCAGCGCCCGGGACAGGGGCGAACTAACAGATACGCAGTATTTT.

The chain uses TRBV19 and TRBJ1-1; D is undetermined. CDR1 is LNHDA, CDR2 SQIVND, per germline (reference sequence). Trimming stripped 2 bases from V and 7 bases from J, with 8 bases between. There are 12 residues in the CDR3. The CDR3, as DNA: TGTGCCAGTAGTATACAAACGGGTGAAGCTTTCTTT. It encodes CASSIQTGEAFF.

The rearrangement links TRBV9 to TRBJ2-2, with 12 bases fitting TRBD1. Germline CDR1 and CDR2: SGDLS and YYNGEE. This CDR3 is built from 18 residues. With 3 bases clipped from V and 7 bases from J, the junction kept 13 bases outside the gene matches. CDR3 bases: TGTGCCAGCAGCGCAAAAACGGGACAGGGGGCCCGGGACGGGGAGCTGTTTTTT. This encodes CASSAKTGQGARDGELFF.

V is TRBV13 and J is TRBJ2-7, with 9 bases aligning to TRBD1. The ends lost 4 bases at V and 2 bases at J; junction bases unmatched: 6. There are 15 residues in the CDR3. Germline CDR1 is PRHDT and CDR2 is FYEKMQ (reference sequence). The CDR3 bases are TGTGCCAGCAGCTCGAGGGGACAGGGACCCTACGAGCAGTACTTC. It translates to CASSSRGQGPYEQYF. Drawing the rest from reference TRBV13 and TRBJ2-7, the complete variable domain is AAGVIQSPRHLIKEKRETATLKCYPIPRHDTVYWYQQGPGQDPQFLISFYEKMQSDKGSIPDRFSAQQFSDYHSELNMSSLELGDSALYFCASSSRGQGPYEQYFGPGTRLTVT.

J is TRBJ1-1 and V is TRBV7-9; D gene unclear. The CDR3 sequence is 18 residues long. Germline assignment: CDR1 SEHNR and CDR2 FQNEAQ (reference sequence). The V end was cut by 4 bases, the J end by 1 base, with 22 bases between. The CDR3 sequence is CASSSTVPKEGENTEAFF. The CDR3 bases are TGTGCCAGCAGCTCCACCGTCCCCAAGGAGGGCGAGAACACTGAAGCTTTCTTT.

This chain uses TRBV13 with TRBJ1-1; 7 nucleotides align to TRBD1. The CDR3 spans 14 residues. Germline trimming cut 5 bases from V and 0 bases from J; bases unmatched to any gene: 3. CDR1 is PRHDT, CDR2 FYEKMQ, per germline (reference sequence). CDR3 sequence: CASSHRGMNTEAFF. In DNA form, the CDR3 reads TGTGCCAGCAGCCACAGGGGAATGAACACTGAAGCTTTCTTT.